These 20 T cell receptor beta chains originate from one sample sequenced in a study of T cells in localized non-small cell lung cancer. The repertoire was sequenced with immunoSEQ multiplex PCR; TCRdb's copy has only in-frame clones and lacks some. The table has about 59,000 clones, around 90% seen once. Here the sequenced sample was peripheral blood, taken before any cancer treatment. Receptors were obtained from a man between 40 and 69 years old with stage I squamous cell lung carcinoma.

The chain is built from TRBV5-4 and TRBJ2-5; D is tentatively TRBD1 or TRBD2 (5 bases each). Germline V gene sequence: CDR1 SGHNT, CDR2 YYREEE (reference sequence). The CDR3 totals 14 residues. V lost 4 bases and J lost 2, with 12 bases in between. The CDR3 bases are TGTGCCAGCAGCCCGGGACGGCCTCAAGAGACCCAGTACTTC. As protein: CASSPGRPQETQYF.

The chain carries TRBV19 and TRBJ1-5; 9 nucleotides align to TRBD1. The CDR3 covers 13 residues. Germline loops: CDR1 LNHDA, CDR2 SQIVND (reference sequence). J lost 5 bases, V lost 5 bases, and 1 base had no gene match. The CDR3 bases are TGTGCCAGTAGTCGGGACAGGGATCAGCCCCAGCATTTT. This encodes CASSRDRDQPQHF. The full variable domain, in which reference TRBV19 and TRBJ1-5 provide the parts outside the CDR3, is DGGITQSPKYLFRKEGQNVTLSCEQNLNHDAMYWYRQDPGQGLRLIYYSQIVNDFQKGDIAEGYSVSREKKESFPLTVTSAQKNPTAFYLCASSRDRDQPQHFGDGTRLSIL.

The chain employs TRBV4-3 and TRBJ1-1, with TRBD1 as a possible D gene (6 bases). The germline V and J ends were trimmed by 0 bases and 10 bases, with 18 bases remaining between them. The CDR3 is 15 residues long. Germline CDR1 and CDR2: LGHNA and YSLEER. The CDR3 DNA sequence: TGCGCCAGCAGCCAAGAATTACAGGGCCTATTCCGAGCTTTCTTT. The encoded protein is CASSQELQGLFRAFF.

This sequence joins TRBV27 and TRBJ2-1; TRBD2 agrees at 7 bases. CDR1 is MNHEY and CDR2 is SMNVEV in the germline V gene (reference sequence). J gave up 6 bases and V 3 bases, and 5 bases lay outside the gene matches. This CDR3 region has 14 residues. The CDR3 here is CASSFRQRGNEQFF. The CDR3 DNA reads as TGTGCCAGCAGTTTTAGACAGCGGGGCAATGAGCAGTTCTTC.

The rearrangement links TRBV4-2 to TRBJ1-5; D gene unclear. The CDR3 is 15 residues long. Deletions cut 1 base from V and 12 bases from J, with 19 bases between. Germline assignment: CDR1 LGHNA and CDR2 YNFKEQ. The CDR3 reads CASSQGEGSNIIQHF. The CDR3 DNA is TGTGCCAGCAGCCAAGGGGAGGGAAGTAATATTATCCAGCATTTT.

This CDR3 reads CAISEAEFSNQPQHF. The CDR3 DNA reads as TGTGCCATCAGTGAAGCGGAATTTAGCAATCAGCCCCAGCATTTT. This chain joins TRBV10-3 and TRBJ1-5; no reliable D call. The CDR3 has 15 amino acids. The germline V gene has CDR1 ENHRY and CDR2 SYGVKD. The V and J ends lost 3 bases and 0 bases respectively, with 9 bases between them.

V gene TRBV4-2 combines with J gene TRBJ2-7, with a tentative D call TRBD2 (6 bases). The CDR3 is 13 amino acids. Germline values: CDR1 LGHNA, CDR2 YNFKEQ. The V end was cut by 6 bases, the J end by 4 bases, with 13 bases between. Written as DNA, the CDR3 is TGTGCCAGCAGGGGGGGACCCTCGTACGAGCAGTACTTC. Its translation is CASRGGPSYEQYF.

In its sample, this clone is large. The V call is TRBV5-4, the J call TRBJ1-2, with TRBD1 matching 9 bases. This CDR3 is 15 amino acids long. Per the germline V gene, CDR1 is SGHNT and CDR2 is YYREEE (reference sequence). V was clipped by 4 bases and J by 2 bases; unmatched bases: 6. CDR3 bases: TGTGCCAGCAGCCCTCGGGGACAGGGAAACTATGGCTACACCTTC. Amino acid sequence: CASSPRGQGNYGYTF.

The chain has TRBV6-5 and TRBJ2-5, with 7 bases lining up with TRBD2. In germline, CDR1 is MNHEY, CDR2 SVGAGI. CDR3 length: 14 amino acids. V shed 4 bases, J shed 4 bases, and the junction held 6 bases outside the gene matches. CDR3 residues: CASSSGAGVETQYF. CDR3 in DNA: TGTGCCAGCAGTTCCGGGGCGGGAGTAGAGACCCAGTACTTC.

This chain connects TRBV30 to TRBJ2-7, with D maybe TRBD1 (5 bases). Germline assignment: CDR1 GTSNPN and CDR2 SVGIG (reference sequence). The CDR3 has 12 amino acids. With 5 bases removed from V and 0 bases from J, the gap between germline ends came to 8 bases. This CDR3 reads CAWDRFSYEQYF. CDR3 DNA: TGTGCCTGGGACAGATTCTCCTACGAGCAGTACTTC.

V is TRBV7-2 and J is TRBJ2-5, with a possible D match to TRBD1 (6 bases). Trimming pared 3 bases from V and 5 bases from J, leaving 10 bases between. The CDR3 has 13 amino acids. Germline CDR1 SGHTA, CDR2 FQGNSA. The CDR3 region has the DNA TGTGCCAGCAGCTTTGGGGGCCGGGAGACCCAGTACTTC. Its translation: CASSFGGRETQYF.

The chain couples TRBV19 to TRBJ2-1, with 9 nucleotides matching TRBD2. V dropped 3 bases and J dropped 7; count of bases not matched to a gene: 7. This CDR3 comprises 15 residues. CDR1 is LNHDA and CDR2 is SQIVND in the germline V gene (reference sequence). CDR3: CASSMGLAGFNEQFF. In nucleotides, the CDR3 is TGTGCCAGTAGTATGGGCCTAGCGGGGTTTAATGAGCAGTTCTTC.

This clone was counted between two and nine times. The chain couples TRBV19 to TRBJ1-2; D is perhaps TRBD1 (6 bases). CDR1 is LNHDA, CDR2 SQIVND, per germline (reference sequence). The CDR3 runs to 12 residues. V lost 9 bases to trimming and J lost 4 bases, with 12 bases between them. The CDR3 protein is CASSQDSYGYTF. The DNA for the CDR3 is TGTGCCAGCTCCCAGGACAGCTATGGCTACACCTTC.

This chain connects TRBV7-2 to TRBJ2-2; D is possibly TRBD1 (6 bases). Looked up from germline, CDR1 is SGHTA and CDR2 is FQGNSA. V shed 10 bases and J shed 7 bases, with 19 bases lying between them. This CDR3 has 14 amino acids. CDR3 coding DNA: TGTGCCACCAAGGGGGACCCTCGGTTCGGGGAGCTGTTTTTT. Translation gives CATKGDPRFGELFF. The entire variable domain, with the rest obtained from reference TRBV7-2 and TRBJ2-2, is as follows: GAGVSQSPSNKVTEKGKDVELRCDPISGHTALYWYRQSLGQGLEFLIYFQGNSAPDKSGLPSDRFSAERTGGSVSTLTIQRTQQEDSAVYLCATKGDPRFGELFFGEGSRLTVL.

This clone was detected only once. The rearrangement joins TRBV27 to TRBJ2-3; TRBD2 matches 14 bases. J lost 3 bases, V lost 5 bases, and 10 bases had no gene match. Per the germline V gene, CDR1 is MNHEY and CDR2 is SMNVEV (reference sequence). The CDR3 is made up of 18 amino acids. The CDR3 loop is CASSQTGTSGRKTDTQYF. CDR3 coding DNA: TGTGCCAGCAGTCAAACCGGGACTAGCGGGAGAAAGACAGATACGCAGTATTTT.

V is TRBV10-3 and J is TRBJ1-5, with D perhaps TRBD1 (5 bases). CDR1 and CDR2 (germline): ENHRY, SYGVKD. Trimming removed 5 bases at V and 4 bases at J, with 24 bases between. This CDR3 contains 18 residues. This CDR3 reads CAISPGLINPKGNQPQHF. The DNA for the CDR3 is TGTGCCATCAGTCCGGGACTTATCAACCCGAAGGGGAATCAGCCCCAGCATTTT.

The J gene is TRBJ1-1, the V gene TRBV20-1; a possible D gene is TRBD1 (5 bases). Trimming removed 7 bases at V and 5 bases at J, with 11 bases between. CDR1 DFQATT and CDR2 SNEGSKA come from the germline V gene (reference sequence). The CDR3 has 11 amino acids. CDR3: CSGTGATEAFF. The CDR3 bases are TGCAGTGGCACAGGCGCGACTGAAGCTTTCTTT.

The chain links TRBV21-1 to TRBJ2-6; the table calls TRBD2, which could not be checked here. TRBV21-1 corresponds to a pseudogene. The CDR3 sequence is 16 residues long. CDR3 coding DNA: TGTGCCAGCAGCACGCGGGAGGGGCAAGGGGCCAACGTCCTGACTTTC. It specifies CASSTREGQGANVLTF.

V usage is TRBV27 and J usage is TRBJ2-4; no clear D. CDR1 and CDR2 from the germline V gene are MNHEY and SMNVEV (reference sequence). The CDR3 sequence is 16 residues long. The V end was cut by 2 bases, the J end by 0 bases, with 11 bases between. The CDR3 nucleotides read TGTGCCAGCAGTTTAAAGCCATACTTAGCCAAAAACATTCAGTACTTC. The encoded protein is CASSLKPYLAKNIQYF.

The chain has TRBV5-4 and TRBJ1-1; 8 positions agree with TRBD1. The CDR3 is 14 residues long. CDR1 is SGHNT, CDR2 YYREEE, per germline (reference sequence). Trimming at V came to 4 bases and at J to 5 bases, leaving 7 bases not matched to a gene. The CDR3 protein is CASSRAGGNTEAFF. The CDR3 bases are TGTGCCAGCAGCCGGGCAGGGGGCAATACTGAAGCTTTCTTT.